This TCR beta chain emerged from a study of technical replicates of blood from several donors. J lost 2 bases, V lost 4 bases, and 3 bases had no gene match. The CDR3 length is 14 residues. Germline V lookup: CDR1 KGHSH, CDR2 LQKENI. Sequencing used immunoSEQ multiplex PCR; TCRdb keeps in-frame clones, though not all of them. The sample includes about 67,000 clones, less than 98% of them seen just once. The chain has TRBV18 and TRBJ2-7; 9 nucleotides match TRBD2. Sample: T cells isolated from PBMCs. The TCR comes from a human donor in good health. The CDR3, as DNA: TGTGCCAGCTCACAGGTAGCGGGAGCCTACGAGCAGTACTTC. Translation gives CASSQVAGAYEQYF. The full variable domain, completed using reference TRBV18 and TRBJ2-7, is NAGVMQNPRHLVRRRGQEARLRCSPMKGHSHVYWYRQLPEEGLKFMVYLQKENIIDESGMPKERFSAEFPKEGPSILRIQQVVRGDSAAYFCASSQVAGAYEQYFGPGTRLTVT.